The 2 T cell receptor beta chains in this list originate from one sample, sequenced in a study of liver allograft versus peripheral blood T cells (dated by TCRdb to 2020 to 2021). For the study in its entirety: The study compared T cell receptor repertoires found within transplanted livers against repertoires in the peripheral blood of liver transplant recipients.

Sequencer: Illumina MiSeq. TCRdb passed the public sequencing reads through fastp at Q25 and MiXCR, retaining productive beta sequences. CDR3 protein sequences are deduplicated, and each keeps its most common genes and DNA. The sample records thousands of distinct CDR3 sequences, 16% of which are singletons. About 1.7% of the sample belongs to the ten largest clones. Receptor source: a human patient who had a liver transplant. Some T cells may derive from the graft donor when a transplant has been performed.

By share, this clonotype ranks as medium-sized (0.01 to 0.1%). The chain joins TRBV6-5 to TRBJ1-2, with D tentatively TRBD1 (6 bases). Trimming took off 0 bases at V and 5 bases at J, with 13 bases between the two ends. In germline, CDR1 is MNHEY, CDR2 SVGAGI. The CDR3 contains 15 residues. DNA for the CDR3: TGTGCCAGCAGTTACTCGCGACAAGGGGGATATGGCTACACCTTC. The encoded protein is CASSYSRQGGYGYTF.

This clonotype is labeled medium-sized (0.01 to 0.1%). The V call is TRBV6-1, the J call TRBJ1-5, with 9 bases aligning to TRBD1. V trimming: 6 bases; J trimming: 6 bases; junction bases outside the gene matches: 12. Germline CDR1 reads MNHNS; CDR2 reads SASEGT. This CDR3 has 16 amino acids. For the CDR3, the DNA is TGTGCCAGCAGCGAACCGGGACAGGGAATATTTCAGCCCCAGCATTTT. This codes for CASSEPGQGIFQPQHF.